The 5 T cell receptor beta chains given below trace back to one sample, sequenced in a study of blood T cell repertoires in COVID-19. Sequencing was performed with immunoSEQ multiplex PCR; in TCRdb, only in-frame clones are kept and a portion is missing. The profile shows some 100,000 clones, 80% to 90% of them singletons. The sample taken for sequencing was peripheral blood. The origin of the receptors is an elderly woman with active or convalescent COVID-19.

CDR3 sequence reads: CASSPDRDYGYTF. CDR3 DNA: TGCGCCAGCAGTCCCGACAGGGACTATGGCTACACCTTC. The genes are TRBV10-1 and TRBJ1-2; 7 positions match TRBD1. The CDR3 is 13 amino acids. Trimming at V came to 5 bases and at J to 3 bases, leaving 3 bases not matched to a gene. Germline V gene data show CDR1 as WNHNN and CDR2 as SYGVQD (reference sequence).

The V call is TRBV11-2, the J call TRBJ1-1; 12 nucleotides agree with TRBD1. The V gene end was trimmed by 1 base and the J gene end by 1 base; junction bases not matched to a gene: 7. The CDR3 sequence is 18 residues long. Germline V CDR1 and CDR2: SGHAT, FQNNGV. The CDR3 loop reads CASSLAGTGGAGNTEAFF. As DNA, the CDR3 is TGTGCCAGCAGCTTAGCTGGGACAGGGGGCGCGGGGAACACTGAAGCTTTCTTT.

This chain links TRBV28 with TRBJ2-7, with D possibly being TRBD1 (6 bases). The germline gives CDR1 MDHEN, CDR2 SYDVKM. V was trimmed by 6 bases and J by 5 bases, leaving 8 bases between them. The CDR3 contains 11 residues. CDR3 nucleotide sequence: TGTGCCAGCAGCTCAGGGGACGAGCAGTACTTC. Its protein product is CASSSGDEQYF.

This chain uses TRBV4-1 with TRBJ1-3; 12 nucleotides agree with TRBD1. J gave up 1 base and V 4 bases, and 2 bases lay outside the gene matches. Germline V gene data show CDR1 as MGHRA and CDR2 as YSYEKL. The CDR3 contains 16 residues. For the CDR3, the DNA is TGCGCCAGCAGCCCGGGACAGGGGGCGTCTGGAAACACCATATATTTT. Translated, it gives CASSPGQGASGNTIYF.

The chain couples TRBV6-1 to TRBJ1-5; no reliable D call. Trimming took 3 bases from V and 5 from J, leaving 8 bases between them. CDR1 and CDR2 from the germline V gene are MNHNS and SASEGT. This CDR3 has 13 residues. In nucleotides, the CDR3 is TGTGCCAGCAGTGAGGGGAGCCATCAGCCCCAGCATTTT. Translation gives CASSEGSHQPQHF.